These 25 T cell receptor beta chains share one sample of origin, sequenced in a study of blood T cell repertoires in COVID-19. Method: immunoSEQ multiplex PCR; TCRdb's copy keeps in-frame clones and lacks some. The top ten clones hold roughly 8% of a sample with roughly 180,000 clones, around 79% of them seen once. The specimen sequenced was peripheral blood. The receptors were gathered from a woman in her sixties or seventies with COVID-19, enrolled during active disease.

The gene calls are TRBV2 and TRBJ2-5; a possible D gene is TRBD1 (5 bases). The V end was cut by 7 bases, the J end by 11 bases, with 17 bases between. This CDR3 comprises 12 residues. From germline, CDR1 is SNHLY and CDR2 FYNNEI. In DNA, the CDR3 is TGTGCCAGCACCCTCGACAGACTCTCTCAGTACTTC. This codes for CASTLDRLSQYF.

The gene calls are TRBV5-1 and TRBJ2-1; 7 nucleotides match TRBD1. J lost 0 bases, V lost 4 bases, and 7 bases had no gene match. The CDR3 spans 16 residues. Germline-derived CDR1 and CDR2 are SGHRS and YFSETQ. The chain's CDR3 is CASSLTGPSSYNEQFF. The CDR3 coding sequence is TGCGCCAGCAGCCTGACAGGGCCAAGCTCCTACAATGAGCAGTTCTTC.

V is TRBV5-5 and J is TRBJ2-2, with D possibly being TRBD1 (5 bases). CDR1 and CDR2 (germline): SGHKS, YYEKEE (reference sequence). Trimming removed 1 base at V and 4 bases at J, with 8 bases between. This CDR3 region has 14 residues. In nucleotides, the CDR3 is TGTGCCAGCAGCTTGAAGGGGCCCACCGGGGAGCTGTTTTTT. Translated: CASSLKGPTGELFF.

The chain is built from TRBV6-5 and TRBJ2-2, with 9 positions matching TRBD1. The germline gives CDR1 MNHEY, CDR2 SVGAGI. The junction had 4 bases not matched to a gene; V was cut back by 7 bases and J by 1 base. This CDR3 spans 15 amino acids. CDR3 residues: CASTRDRVNTGELFF. Here the CDR3 DNA reads TGTGCCAGCACTAGGGACAGGGTGAACACCGGGGAGCTGTTTTTT.

This chain links TRBV2 with TRBJ2-5, with 8 nucleotides matching TRBD1. Germline V gives CDR1 SNHLY, CDR2 FYNNEI. J was trimmed by 5 bases and V by 7 bases; bases with no gene match: 6. This CDR3 contains 13 residues. CDR3 in amino acids: CASIRTGSETQYF. The CDR3 DNA reads TGTGCCAGCATCCGGACAGGGAGTGAGACCCAGTACTTC.

This chain uses TRBV29-1 with TRBJ1-1; a weak D match, TRBD1 (6 bases). CDR1 and CDR2 (germline): SQVTM, ANQGSEA. This CDR3 spans 14 amino acids. V was cut by 6 bases and J by 4 bases, with 18 bases left in between. The CDR3 reads CSVTRAGEGTEAFF. The CDR3 DNA follows: TGCAGCGTCACACGGGCAGGGGAGGGCACTGAAGCTTTCTTT.

The chain couples TRBV15 to TRBJ2-2, with 8 bases matching TRBD1. Germline CDR1 LNHNV, CDR2 YYDKDF (reference sequence). The trim removed 3 bases at V and 3 bases at J, leaving 9 bases unmatched. The CDR3 runs to 17 residues. CDR3 in DNA: TGTGCCACCAGCAGCCCAGGACAGGGAAGGTACACCGGGGAGCTGTTTTTT. This translates into CATSSPGQGRYTGELFF. The whole variable domain, filled in from reference TRBV15 and TRBJ2-2, reads DAMVIQNPRYQVTQFGKPVTLSCSQTLNHNVMYWYQQKSSQAPKLLFHYYDKDFNNEADTPDNFQSRRPNTSFCFLDIRSPGLGDTAMYLCATSSPGQGRYTGELFFGEGSRLTVL.

The V call is TRBV28, the J call TRBJ1-4, with 7 bases matching TRBD1. The ends lost 6 bases at V and 8 bases at J; junction bases unmatched: 12. The germline V gene has CDR1 MDHEN and CDR2 SYDVKM. The CDR3 loop spans 15 amino acids. Written as DNA, the CDR3 is TGTGCCAGCAGATCTCGACAGGGAAAAGGCGAAAAACTGTTTTTT. Translation gives CASRSRQGKGEKLFF.

The chain uses TRBV19 and TRBJ1-5; 7 positions match TRBD1. The ends lost 11 bases at V and 4 bases at J; junction bases unmatched: 11. The CDR3 contains 14 residues. The germline CDR1 and CDR2 sequences are LNHDA and SQIVND (reference sequence). CDR3 amino acids: CAGGQTGSNQPQHF. CDR3 sequence (DNA): TGTGCCGGTGGTCAGACAGGGAGTAATCAGCCCCAGCATTTT. Drawing the rest from reference TRBV19 and TRBJ1-5, the complete variable domain is DGGITQSPKYLFRKEGQNVTLSCEQNLNHDAMYWYRQDPGQGLRLIYYSQIVNDFQKGDIAEGYSVSREKKESFPLTVTSAQKNPTAFYLCAGGQTGSNQPQHFGDGTRLSIL.

The gene calls are TRBV18 and TRBJ2-7, with D unresolved. Trimming shortened V by 4 bases and J by 3 bases, and 13 bases separated the two germline ends. The CDR3 runs 14 residues. Looked up from germline, CDR1 is KGHSH and CDR2 is LQKENI. The CDR3 DNA reads as TGTGCCAGCTCACGTGACACCAACAACTACGAGCAGTACTTC. Translation: CASSRDTNNYEQYF.

The chain joins TRBV11-1 to TRBJ2-7; the match to TRBD1 covers 7 bases. V shed 4 bases and J 3 bases; nucleotides not matched to a gene: 6. The length of the CDR3 is 14 residues. Germline loops: CDR1 SGHAT, CDR2 FQDESV (reference sequence). The CDR3 nucleotides are TGTGCCAGCAGCTCCGGGACAGCGGTCTACGAGCAGTACTTC. This sequence encodes CASSSGTAVYEQYF.

V gene TRBV18 combines with J gene TRBJ1-1; 7 positions match TRBD1. The CDR3 consists of 15 residues. V lost 1 base to trimming and J lost 0 bases; unmatched junction nucleotides: 2. Germline-derived CDR1 and CDR2 are KGHSH and LQKENI. The CDR3 loop is CASSPLGQMNTEAFF. The CDR3, as DNA: TGTGCCAGCTCACCACTGGGACAGATGAACACTGAAGCTTTCTTT.

This clone was detected only a few times. The chain carries TRBV25-1 and TRBJ1-4, with unresolved D. The V gene lost 1 base and the J gene lost 3 bases, with 9 bases spanning the gap. Germline CDR1 is MGHDK and CDR2 is SYGVNS. The CDR3 runs to 15 residues. CDR3 bases: TGTGCCAGCAGTGAATTTGCAGGCCCTAATGAAAAACTGTTTTTT. Translating it yields CASSEFAGPNEKLFF. Together with reference TRBV25-1 and TRBJ1-4, the CDR3 gives the full variable domain: EADIYQTPRYLVIGTGKKITLECSQTMGHDKMYWYQQDPGMELHLIHYSYGVNSTEKGDLSSESTVSRIRTEHFPLTLESARPSHTSQYLCASSEFAGPNEKLFFGSGTQLSVL.

The rearrangement uses TRBV5-6 and TRBJ2-5, with 10 bases fitting TRBD1. V dropped 3 bases and J dropped 7; count of bases not matched to a gene: 12. Germline V gives CDR1 SGHDT, CDR2 YYEEEE. The CDR3 runs to 16 residues. The CDR3 bases are TGTGCCAGCAGCTCCATCGGACAGGGGGGATCGGGGACCCAGTACTTC. Translating gives CASSSIGQGGSGTQYF.

This clone appeared once. The rearrangement uses TRBV11-1 and TRBJ2-2; TRBD1 might be the D (6 bases). Germline assignment: CDR1 SGHAT and CDR2 FQDESV (reference sequence). V lost 5 bases, J lost 0 bases, and 10 bases lay in between. This CDR3 comprises 15 residues. CDR3 nucleotide sequence: TGTGCCAGCAGCACCCGACAGGCGAACACCGGGGAGCTGTTTTTT. Amino acids: CASSTRQANTGELFF.

The V and J genes are TRBV30 and TRBJ1-2; D is ambiguous. The CDR3 consists of 13 residues. From germline, CDR1 is GTSNPN and CDR2 SVGIG (reference sequence). V lost 0 bases and J 7 bases, leaving 12 bases between the germline ends. The CDR3 DNA sequence: TGTGCCTGGAGTGTACTAGGAGGTCGTGGCTACACCTTC. The encoded protein is CAWSVLGGRGYTF.

The chain recombines TRBV6-5 with TRBJ2-6; D unresolved. Germline CDR1 MNHEY, CDR2 SVGAGI. The CDR3 sequence is 13 residues long. V gave up 8 bases and J gave up 0 bases, with 5 bases separating them. The CDR3 nucleotides read TGTGCCAGCGGAGACTCTGGGGCCAACGTCCTGACTTTC. This gives the protein CASGDSGANVLTF.

V and J are TRBV28 and TRBJ1-3, with TRBD1 identical over 7 bases. V shed 6 bases and J 4 bases; nucleotides not matched to a gene: 15. CDR1 is MDHEN, CDR2 SYDVKM, per germline. CDR3 length: 17 amino acids. CDR3 protein: CASSKRPDRPSGNTIYF. In DNA form, the CDR3 reads TGTGCCAGCAGCAAACGACCGGACAGGCCATCCGGAAACACCATATATTTT.

The chain employs TRBV5-6 and TRBJ2-7, with a tentative D call TRBD1 (6 bases). V was shortened by 5 bases and J by 3 bases, with 12 bases between the two germline ends. The CDR3 spans 13 residues. Per the germline V gene, CDR1 is SGHDT and CDR2 is YYEEEE. CDR3 residues: CASRSRGSYEQYF. The CDR3 DNA is TGTGCCAGCAGATCTAGGGGGAGCTACGAGCAGTACTTC.

In DNA, the CDR3 is TGTGCCAGCAGCGTCTCAGCGGGGCGGGGGGGCCACGGGAGGTTAGATACGCAGTATTTT. This encodes CASSVSAGRGGHGRLDTQYF. This rearrangement joins TRBV9 to TRBJ2-3; 9 positions match TRBD2. Germline V CDR1 and CDR2: SGDLS, YYNGEE. The CDR3 spans 20 residues. V trimming: 2 bases; J trimming: 5 bases; junction bases outside the gene matches: 21.

J is TRBJ1-6 and V is TRBV7-8, with TRBD1 matching 8 bases. The length of the CDR3 is 16 residues. Germline V lookup: CDR1 SGHVS, CDR2 FQNEAQ. The ends lost 3 bases at V and 7 bases at J; junction bases unmatched: 8. This chain's CDR3 is CASSLGGQAANSPLHF. The CDR3, as DNA: TGTGCCAGCAGCTTGGGGGGACAGGCAGCCAATTCACCCCTCCACTTT.

The CDR3 DNA reads as TGTGCCAGCAGTGGGCTCCGCATTAACACCGGGGAGCTGTTTTTT. It codes for CASSGLRINTGELFF. This sequence joins TRBV2 and TRBJ2-2; D is undetermined. Germline CDR1 and CDR2: SNHLY and FYNNEI. This CDR3 region has 15 residues. V lost 4 bases and J 2 bases, leaving 11 bases between the germline ends.

The chain has TRBV7-9 and TRBJ1-5; perhaps TRBD1 as D (6 bases). This CDR3 is built from 15 residues. Germline V gives CDR1 SEHNR, CDR2 FQNEAQ (reference sequence). V dropped 3 bases and J dropped 0 bases, with 9 bases sitting between them. Here the CDR3 reads CASSLGADSNQPQHF. In nucleotides, the CDR3 is TGTGCCAGCAGCTTGGGGGCGGATAGCAATCAGCCCCAGCATTTT.

This clone occurred a few times. This sequence joins TRBV25-1 and TRBJ2-1, with D possibly matching TRBD2 (5 bases). Trimming pared 3 bases from V and 3 bases from J, leaving 15 bases between. The CDR3 totals 16 residues. Germline V gives CDR1 MGHDK, CDR2 SYGVNS. DNA for the CDR3: TGTGCCAGCAGTGATAGAGCAGTCGGACTCTACAATGAGCAGTTCTTC. It specifies CASSDRAVGLYNEQFF.

This chain links TRBV19 with TRBJ1-4; TRBD1 matches 7 bases. The CDR3 is 14 residues long. Germline V gene lookup returns CDR1 LNHDA and CDR2 SQIVND (reference sequence). V shed 3 bases and J 5 bases; nucleotides not matched to a gene: 3. The CDR3 is CASSIRDSNEKLFF. CDR3 DNA sequence: TGTGCCAGTAGTATCCGGGACAGCAATGAAAAACTGTTTTTT.